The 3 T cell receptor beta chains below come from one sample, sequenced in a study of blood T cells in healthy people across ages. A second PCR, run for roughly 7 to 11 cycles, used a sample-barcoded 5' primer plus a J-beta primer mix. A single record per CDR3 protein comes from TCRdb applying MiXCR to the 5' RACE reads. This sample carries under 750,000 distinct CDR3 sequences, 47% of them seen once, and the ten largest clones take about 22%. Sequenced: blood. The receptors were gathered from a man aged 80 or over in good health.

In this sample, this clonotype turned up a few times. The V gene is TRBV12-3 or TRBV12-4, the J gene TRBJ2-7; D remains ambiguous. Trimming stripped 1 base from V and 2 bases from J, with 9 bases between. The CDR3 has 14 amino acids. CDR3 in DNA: TGTGCCAGCAGTTTAGATGCAGGACCCTACGAGCAGTACTTC. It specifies CASSLDAGPYEQYF.

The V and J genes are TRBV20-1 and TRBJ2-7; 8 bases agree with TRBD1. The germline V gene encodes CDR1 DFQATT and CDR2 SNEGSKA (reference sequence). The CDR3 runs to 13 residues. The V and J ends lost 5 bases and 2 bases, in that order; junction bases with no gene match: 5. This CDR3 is CSADNRGTYEQYF. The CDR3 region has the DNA TGCAGTGCTGATAACAGGGGGACCTACGAGCAGTACTTC.

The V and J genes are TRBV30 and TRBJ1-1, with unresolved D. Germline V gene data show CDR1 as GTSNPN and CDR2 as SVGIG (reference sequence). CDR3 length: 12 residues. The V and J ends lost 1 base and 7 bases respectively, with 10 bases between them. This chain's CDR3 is CAWSASMGEAFF. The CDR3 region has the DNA TGTGCCTGGAGTGCTAGTATGGGTGAAGCTTTCTTT.